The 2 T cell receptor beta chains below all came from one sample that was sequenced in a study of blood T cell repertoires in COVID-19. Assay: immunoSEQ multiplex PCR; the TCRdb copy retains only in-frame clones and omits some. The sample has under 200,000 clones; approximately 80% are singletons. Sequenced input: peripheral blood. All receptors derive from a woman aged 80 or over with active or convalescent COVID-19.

CDR3 nucleotides: TGTGCCAGCTCACCCTCCCGGGATTCCAATTCACCCCTCCACTTT. Protein: CASSPSRDSNSPLHF. This rearrangement joins TRBV18 to TRBJ1-6; D not resolved. CDR3 length: 15 amino acids. Per the germline V gene, CDR1 is KGHSH and CDR2 is LQKENI. Trimming stripped 3 bases from V and 7 bases from J, with 13 bases between. The whole variable domain, filled in from reference TRBV18 and TRBJ1-6, reads NAGVMQNPRHLVRRRGQEARLRCSPMKGHSHVYWYRQLPEEGLKFMVYLQKENIIDESGMPKERFSAEFPKEGPSILRIQQVVRGDSAAYFCASSPSRDSNSPLHFGNGTRLTVT.

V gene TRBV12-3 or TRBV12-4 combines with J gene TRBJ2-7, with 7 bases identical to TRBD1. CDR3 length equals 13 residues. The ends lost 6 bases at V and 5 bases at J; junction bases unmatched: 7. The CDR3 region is CASRSGGQDEQYF. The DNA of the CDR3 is TGTGCCAGCAGGTCAGGGGGTCAGGACGAGCAGTACTTC.